This T cell receptor beta chain was documented in a study of T cell repertoires in cytomegalovirus infection. The overall study: Indicated by public TCR beta signatures were CMV infection and matching HLA type. General study results and limits: Identification of carriers of CMV plus the relevant HLA was performed using cumulative public TCR beta family frequency. Predominance within the ex vivo response was attributable to HLA-C-restricted CMV-specific TCR beta clonotypes.

This clonotype occurred many times. The antigen is undetermined. MiXCR, applied by TCRdb to the reads, yields one record per CDR3 protein. Of some 300,000 distinct CDR3 sequences in the sample, 9.6% are singletons; the top ten hold less than 3%. Trimming removed 7 bases from V and 2 bases from J; junction bases left unmatched: 3. This CDR3 is 15 amino acids long. Germline loops: CDR1 SNHLY, CDR2 FYNNEI. The sample consisted of PBMCs. The chain links TRBV2 to TRBJ2-6; 9 nucleotides agree with TRBD1. The clonotype originates from a human donor in good health (CMV status not recorded). Some clones in this sample may be carry-over from other donors' samples. The CDR3 sequence is CASTRDRAGANVLTF. The CDR3 bases are TGTGCCAGCACCCGGGACAGGGCTGGGGCCAACGTCCTGACTTTC.